This T cell receptor beta chain stems from a study of T cell responses to AZD1222 COVID-19 vaccine. The CDR3 is made up of 16 amino acids. V was pared by 4 bases and J by 0 bases, with 17 bases between. Germline V gene lookup returns CDR1 SGHRS and CDR2 YFSETQ. Broader study findings: Donor demographics were predominantly white British with a female majority; clonal diversity may be underestimated. Only five to seven AZD1222 recipients were seropositive at baseline.

Clones were sequenced by immunoSEQ multiplex PCR, and TCRdb holds only the in-frame ones, with some missing. The table records about 120,000 clones, 75% to 90% of them present only once. Details on this clone: Its antigen is as yet unknown.

The sample was peripheral blood, taken on day 0 of AZD1222 vaccination. J is TRBJ2-7 and V is TRBV5-1; D is unresolved. The clonotype comes from an adult in good health. The CDR3 region is CASSRYQDRFSYEQYF. The CDR3 nucleotides read TGCGCCAGCAGCCGATACCAAGACCGATTCTCCTACGAGCAGTACTTC.